These T cell receptor beta chains were read from a single sample in a study of human T cells and chemical hapten exposure. One entry per CDR3 protein, called by TCRdb with MiXCR from the 5' RACE reads. The top ten clones hold approximately 3% of a sample with roughly 120,000 distinct CDR3 sequences, approximately 20% of them seen once. The receptors here all came from a human donor in good health. Each CDR3 is given with its conserved first and last residue. Each record gives: clone size, V gene, J gene, D gene, CDR3 protein, CDR3 DNA. A D gene is named only where the DNA matches it firmly. The size entry is marked missing in some rows and otherwise reads once, few, many or a size class.

clone_size: few
v_call: TRBV29-1
j_call: TRBJ2-7
d_call: -
cdr3_aa: CSVGTGLFAYEQYF
cdr3_nt: TGCAGCGTTGGAACAGGGCTTTTCGCCTACGAGCAGTACTTC

clone_size: -
v_call: TRBV11-3
j_call: TRBJ2-7
d_call: -
cdr3_aa: CASSLEFDRTYEQYF
cdr3_nt: TGTGCCAGCAGCTTAGAATTTGACAGGACCTACGAGCAGTACTTC

clone_size: -
v_call: TRBV18
j_call: TRBJ2-3
d_call: -
cdr3_aa: CASSPRTRYSGTDTQYF
cdr3_nt: TGTGCCAGCTCACCTAGGACCCGATACTCAGGCACAGATACGCAGTATTTT

clone_size: few
v_call: TRBV7-9
j_call: TRBJ2-7
d_call: TRBD2
cdr3_aa: CASSLPTSGAYEQYF
cdr3_nt: TGTGCCAGCAGCTTACCGACTAGCGGCGCCTACGAGCAGTACTTC

clone_size: few
v_call: TRBV28
j_call: TRBJ2-7
d_call: -
cdr3_aa: CASSHGWTVPYEQYF
cdr3_nt: TGTGCCAGCAGCCACGGTTGGACAGTACCCTACGAGCAGTACTTC

clone_size: -
v_call: TRBV3-1
j_call: TRBJ1-3
d_call: -
cdr3_aa: CASSQYPRGGTIYF
cdr3_nt: TGTGCCAGCAGCCAGTACCCACGAGGAGGCACCATATATTTT

clone_size: few
v_call: TRBV15
j_call: TRBJ1-1
d_call: -
cdr3_aa: CATSKVRWGLGAEAFF
cdr3_nt: TGTGCCACCAGCAAGGTCAGATGGGGGCTCGGGGCTGAAGCTTTCTTT

clone_size: few
v_call: TRBV12-3/TRBV12-4
j_call: TRBJ2-7
d_call: TRBD2
cdr3_aa: CASSLSWGGSYEQYF
cdr3_nt: TGTGCCAGCAGTCTCTCTTGGGGGGGAAGCTACGAGCAGTACTTC

clone_size: -
v_call: TRBV4-1
j_call: TRBJ2-7
d_call: TRBD2
cdr3_aa: CASSPPGAVTSGPSYEQYF
cdr3_nt: TGCGCCAGCAGCCCACCCGGGGCGGTGACTAGCGGCCCCTCCTACGAGCAGTACTTC

clone_size: few
v_call: TRBV5-1
j_call: TRBJ2-1
d_call: -
cdr3_aa: CASSFDSLIDEQFF
cdr3_nt: TGCGCCAGCAGCTTCGACAGCTTAATTGATGAGCAGTTCTTC

clone_size: -
v_call: TRBV20-1
j_call: TRBJ2-7
d_call: TRBD2
cdr3_aa: CSARVPGGPDEQYF
cdr3_nt: TGCAGTGCTAGAGTACCGGGAGGGCCGGACGAGCAGTACTTC

clone_size: few
v_call: TRBV1
j_call: TRBJ2-2
d_call: -
cdr3_aa: CTSSQVSTGELFF
cdr3_nt: TGCACCAGCAGCCAAGTATCCACCGGGGAGCTGTTTTTT

clone_size: -
v_call: TRBV3-1
j_call: TRBJ2-1
d_call: -
cdr3_aa: CASSQGRGGTYNEQFF
cdr3_nt: TGTGCCAGCAGCCAAGGACGAGGGGGGACCTACAATGAGCAGTTCTTC

clone_size: -
v_call: TRBV27
j_call: TRBJ2-3
d_call: -
cdr3_aa: CASVEWGPEKNTQYF
cdr3_nt: TGTGCCAGCGTAGAATGGGGACCAGAAAAAAATACGCAGTATTTT

clone_size: -
v_call: TRBV5-4
j_call: TRBJ2-3
d_call: -
cdr3_aa: CASSLGGASTDTQYF
cdr3_nt: TGTGCCAGCAGCTTGGGCGGGGCAAGCACAGATACGCAGTATTTT

clone_size: -
v_call: TRBV28
j_call: TRBJ2-7
d_call: TRBD1
cdr3_aa: CASSLSFLGQGPYEQYF
cdr3_nt: TGTGCCAGCAGTTTATCCTTTTTGGGACAGGGACCCTACGAGCAGTACTTC

clone_size: many
v_call: TRBV20-1
j_call: TRBJ2-7
d_call: -
cdr3_aa: CSARVTGASYEQYF
cdr3_nt: TGCAGTGCTAGAGTTACAGGAGCCTCCTACGAGCAGTACTTC

clone_size: -
v_call: TRBV14
j_call: TRBJ2-1
d_call: TRBD1
cdr3_aa: CASSNGQGLSYNEQFF
cdr3_nt: TGTGCCAGCAGCAATGGACAGGGGTTATCCTACAATGAGCAGTTCTTC

clone_size: few
v_call: TRBV6-5
j_call: TRBJ2-1
d_call: TRBD2
cdr3_aa: CASSYYTRTSGNEQFF
cdr3_nt: TGTGCCAGCAGTTACTATACCAGGACTAGCGGAAATGAGCAGTTCTTC

clone_size: -
v_call: TRBV6-1
j_call: TRBJ1-2
d_call: -
cdr3_aa: CASSGDGTYGYTF
cdr3_nt: TGTGCCAGCAGTGGGGATGGAACCTATGGCTACACCTTC

clone_size: -
v_call: TRBV10-3
j_call: TRBJ2-5
d_call: TRBD2
cdr3_aa: CAISGLAEQETQYF
cdr3_nt: TGTGCCATCAGCGGACTAGCGGAGCAAGAGACCCAGTACTTC

clone_size: few
v_call: TRBV20-1
j_call: TRBJ1-1
d_call: TRBD1
cdr3_aa: CSADRVMNTEAFF
cdr3_nt: TGCAGTGCTGACAGGGTTATGAACACTGAAGCTTTCTTT

clone_size: few
v_call: TRBV24-1
j_call: TRBJ2-7
d_call: -
cdr3_aa: CATSGRDPHEQYF
cdr3_nt: TGTGCCACGAGCGGACGGGACCCCCACGAGCAGTACTTC

clone_size: -
v_call: TRBV2
j_call: TRBJ2-5
d_call: -
cdr3_aa: CASSTGIETQYF
cdr3_nt: TGTGCCAGCAGTACGGGTATAGAGACCCAGTACTTC

clone_size: few
v_call: TRBV28
j_call: TRBJ2-4
d_call: -
cdr3_aa: CASSSAETARAKNIQYF
cdr3_nt: TGTGCCAGCAGTTCCGCCGAGACAGCAAGGGCCAAAAACATTCAGTACTTC

clone_size: few
v_call: TRBV5-6
j_call: TRBJ2-3
d_call: TRBD2
cdr3_aa: CASSLAASGRKDTQYF
cdr3_nt: TGTGCCAGCAGCTTGGCGGCTAGCGGGAGGAAAGATACGCAGTATTTT

clone_size: few
v_call: TRBV27
j_call: TRBJ2-6
d_call: -
cdr3_aa: CASRVSSGANVLTF
cdr3_nt: TGTGCCAGCAGAGTCAGCTCTGGGGCCAACGTCCTGACTTTC

clone_size: -
v_call: TRBV25-1
j_call: TRBJ1-2
d_call: TRBD1
cdr3_aa: CASSGSPHTGGVGYTF
cdr3_nt: TGTGCCAGCAGTGGATCTCCCCATACAGGGGGCGTTGGCTACACCTTC

clone_size: few
v_call: TRBV7-2
j_call: TRBJ1-5
d_call: -
cdr3_aa: CASSRRDKIVEPQHF
cdr3_nt: TGTGCCAGCAGCCGCCGGGACAAGATCGTGGAGCCCCAGCATTTT

clone_size: -
v_call: TRBV28
j_call: TRBJ1-1
d_call: -
cdr3_aa: CASSPSGRPVQWRMNTEAFF
cdr3_nt: TGTGCCAGCAGTCCCTCCGGAAGGCCAGTTCAATGGAGGATGAACACTGAAGCTTTCTTT

clone_size: -
v_call: TRBV7-6
j_call: TRBJ1-5
d_call: -
cdr3_aa: CASSSQGWNQPQHF
cdr3_nt: TGTGCCAGCAGCTCACAGGGTTGGAATCAGCCCCAGCATTTT

clone_size: -
v_call: TRBV12-3/TRBV12-4
j_call: TRBJ1-3
d_call: -
cdr3_aa: CASSELGVSGNTIYF
cdr3_nt: TGTGCCAGCTCAGAATTAGGGGTGTCCGGAAACACCATATATTTT